The 11 T cell receptor beta chains given below trace back to one sample, sequenced in a study of T cell repertoires in cytomegalovirus infection (dated 2019 in TCRdb). No cognate antigen is known for these TCRs. Sequenced on an Illumina HiSeq 1500. TCRdb trimmed the raw reads at Q25, called clones with MiXCR and kept productive beta chains. Identical CDR3 proteins give one entry, which carries the most common genes and DNA. The sample table shows about 480,000 distinct CDR3 sequences, and 33% are seen once. Jointly, the top ten make up 17% of the sample. The treatment or condition label corresponds to: in vitro stimulation with specific CMV peptide epitopes to enrich CMV-specific T cells. Here the sequenced sample was cultured PBMCs, taken from culture after CMV antigen stimulation. These receptors were taken from a human donor in good health (CMV status not recorded). Some clones in this sample may be carry-over from other donors' samples.

J is TRBJ1-2 and V is TRBV28, with D maybe TRBD1 (5 bases). The CDR3 has 15 residues. Trimming removed 4 bases from V and 2 bases from J, with 14 bases in between. From germline, CDR1 is MDHEN and CDR2 SYDVKM. The CDR3 bases are TGTGCCAGCAGTTCCCCTCGGGGGTCCAACTATGGCTACACCTTC. Protein product: CASSSPRGSNYGYTF.

As DNA, the CDR3 is TGTGCCAGCAGCTTAGAGTTGGGACGTTCTAACTATGGCTACACCTTC. This gives the protein CASSLELGRSNYGYTF. This sequence joins TRBV7-2 and TRBJ1-2; tentatively, D is TRBD1 (5 bases). Looked up from germline, CDR1 is SGHTA and CDR2 is FQGNSA. The CDR3 consists of 16 residues. V lost 1 base and J lost 0, with 12 bases in between.

In its sample, this clonotype was seen a few times. This chain links TRBV7-6 with TRBJ2-1; 7 bases fit TRBD2. Trimming took 3 bases from V and 7 from J; bases not matched to a gene: 6. The length of the CDR3 is 14 residues. Germline V CDR1 and CDR2: SGHVS, FNYEAQ. CDR3: CASSLAGALNEQFF. CDR3 coding DNA: TGTGCCAGCAGCTTGGCGGGAGCGTTAAATGAGCAGTTCTTC.

This CDR3 is CSVAARGQTDTQYF. CDR3 bases: TGCAGCGTTGCGGCCAGGGGGCAGACAGATACGCAGTATTTT. This chain connects TRBV29-1 to TRBJ2-3, with 8 bases aligning to TRBD1. This CDR3 has 14 residues. Germline trimming cut 4 bases from V and 3 bases from J; bases unmatched to any gene: 6. Germline V lookup: CDR1 SQVTM, CDR2 ANQGSEA.

The rearrangement joins TRBV13 to TRBJ1-1; D is possibly TRBD1 (5 bases). Germline V gene data show CDR1 as PRHDT and CDR2 as FYEKMQ (reference sequence). Between the trimmed V and J ends, which lost 5 bases and 1 base, there was a span of 17 bases. The CDR3 extends over 16 amino acids. The CDR3 DNA is TGTGCCAGCAGCCCGCGAACGGGACTCCGGAACACTGAAGCTTTCTTT. It specifies CASSPRTGLRNTEAFF.

This clonotype was seen at least ten times. The V call is TRBV7-8, the J call TRBJ1-4, with D unresolved. Between the trimmed V and J ends, which lost 3 bases and 8 bases, there was a span of 10 bases. CDR1 is SGHVS, CDR2 FQNEAQ, per germline. The CDR3 is 13 residues long. The chain's CDR3 is CASSFSNSEKLFF. CDR3 sequence (DNA): TGTGCCAGCAGCTTCTCAAACAGCGAAAAACTGTTTTTT.

This clonotype was counted only a few times. This could be a read error, since a much larger clone is one nucleotide away. The chain joins TRBV7-8 to TRBJ1-1; TRBD1 matches at 8 bases. The CDR3 runs to 13 residues. The V gene's germline CDR1 is SGHVS and CDR2 FQNEAQ. V dropped 5 bases and J dropped 3; count of bases not matched to a gene: 2. In DNA form, the CDR3 reads TGTGCCAGCAGCGCGACAGGGGACACTGAAGCTTTCTTT. Translating it yields CASSATGDTEAFF.

The rearrangement links TRBV10-3 to TRBJ2-7; the D gene could be TRBD1 or TRBD2 (6 bases each). Germline lookup yields CDR1 ENHRY and CDR2 SYGVKD. Trimming shortened V by 3 bases and J by 2 bases, and 14 bases separated the two germline ends. This CDR3 contains 15 residues. The CDR3 DNA reads TGTGCCATCAGTGAAGGCGGAGGGGGACCCTACGAGCAGTACGTC. It yields the protein CAISEGGGGPYEQYV.

The rearrangement links TRBV3-1 to TRBJ2-1; unclear D gene. This CDR3 comprises 14 residues. The germline V and J ends were trimmed by 1 base and 0 bases, with 4 bases remaining between them. In germline, CDR1 is LGHDT, CDR2 YNNKEL (reference sequence). The CDR3 region is CASSQGSSYNEQFF. The CDR3 DNA is TGTGCCAGCAGCCAAGGGAGCTCCTACAATGAGCAGTTCTTC.

The chain joins TRBV12-3 or TRBV12-4 to TRBJ1-1; D gene uncertain. This CDR3 is 13 amino acids long. The V gene lost 8 bases and the J gene lost 1 base, with 11 bases spanning the gap. The CDR3 coding sequence is TGTGCCAGCGGGATGCCGGGGAACACTGAAGCTTTCTTT. Amino acids: CASGMPGNTEAFF.

The chain carries TRBV29-1 and TRBJ1-1; D is ambiguous. This CDR3 is built from 13 residues. The germline CDR1 and CDR2 sequences are SQVTM and ANQGSEA. Trimming left V 2 bases short and J 0 bases short, with 7 bases between. DNA for the CDR3: TGCAGCGTTGAACAGGCCATGAACACTGAAGCTTTCTTT. Translated, it gives CSVEQAMNTEAFF.